The sequence of this T cell receptor beta chain was determined in a study of beta chain features in type 1 diabetes. The study, taken as a whole, reports: Resolution of whether HLA type affects TCRB rearrangement was not achieved here. A closer apparent resemblance between naive, central memory and Treg TCRB repertoires was seen in patients than in healthy donors. Shorter TCRB CDR3s, moderately but significantly so, marked every one of the four CD4+ subsets in Type 1 diabetes patients.

CD4+ naive, central memory, regulatory and stem cell-like memory cells were sorted via CD45RO/CCR7/CD25/CD127/CD95/CD27. Concerning this clone itself: What it binds is not known.

Germline CDR1 reads SGHDT; CDR2 reads YYEEEE. Trimming took off 5 bases at V and 9 bases at J, with 9 bases between the two ends. This CDR3 has 12 amino acids. Reverse transcribing all isolated RNA meant expressed TCRB transcripts were sequenced. Sequencing used immunoSEQ multiplex PCR; TCRdb keeps in-frame clones, though not all of them. The data contain hundreds of thousands of clones, about an eighth of them singletons. Material for sequencing was naive CD4+ T cells from blood. The chain employs TRBV5-6 and TRBJ1-6; D gene ambiguous. This TCR was sampled from a man between 18 and 35 years old with type 1 diabetes. In nucleotides, the CDR3 is TGTGCCAGCAGATTAGCAGGTTCACCCCTCCACTTT. Translation: CASRLAGSPLHF.